The sequence of this T cell receptor (beta chain) was determined in a study of T cells after yellow fever vaccination. Germline loops: CDR1 SEHNR, CDR2 FQNEAQ (reference sequence). The ends lost 0 bases at V and 9 bases at J; junction bases unmatched: 5. CDR3 length equals 15 residues. This clonotype has only a few counts. The antigen is not known. Template switching by 5'RACE produced TCR cDNA, adding a universal primer site and UMIs. TCRdb called the 5' RACE reads again in MiXCR, with one record for every CDR3 protein. This table holds about 330,000 distinct CDR3 sequences, 7% to 9% found once. Study results and caveats: Contamination by abundant bulk-population clonotypes could be present in FACS-sorted repertoires. Weaker, the secondary response had a peak occurring faster, on day 5 versus 15.

The chain links TRBV7-9 to TRBJ1-2; 12 bases match TRBD1. The sequencing here drew on PBMCs, taken around 45 days after the first yellow fever vaccination. The TCR was taken from a man aged 18 to 29 who received the YFV17D yellow fever vaccine. The CDR3 region has the DNA TGTGCCAGCAGCTTAGCGGGGACAGGGGGCTCCAGCTACACCTTC. Translation: CASSLAGTGGSSYTF. The complete variable domain, with remaining parts taken from reference TRBV7-9 and TRBJ1-2, reads DTGVSQNPRHKITKRGQNVTFRCDPISEHNRLYWYRQTLGQGPEFLTYFQNEAQLEKSRLLSDRFSAERPKGSFSTLEIQRTEQGDSAMYLCASSLAGTGGSSYTFGSGTRLTVV.